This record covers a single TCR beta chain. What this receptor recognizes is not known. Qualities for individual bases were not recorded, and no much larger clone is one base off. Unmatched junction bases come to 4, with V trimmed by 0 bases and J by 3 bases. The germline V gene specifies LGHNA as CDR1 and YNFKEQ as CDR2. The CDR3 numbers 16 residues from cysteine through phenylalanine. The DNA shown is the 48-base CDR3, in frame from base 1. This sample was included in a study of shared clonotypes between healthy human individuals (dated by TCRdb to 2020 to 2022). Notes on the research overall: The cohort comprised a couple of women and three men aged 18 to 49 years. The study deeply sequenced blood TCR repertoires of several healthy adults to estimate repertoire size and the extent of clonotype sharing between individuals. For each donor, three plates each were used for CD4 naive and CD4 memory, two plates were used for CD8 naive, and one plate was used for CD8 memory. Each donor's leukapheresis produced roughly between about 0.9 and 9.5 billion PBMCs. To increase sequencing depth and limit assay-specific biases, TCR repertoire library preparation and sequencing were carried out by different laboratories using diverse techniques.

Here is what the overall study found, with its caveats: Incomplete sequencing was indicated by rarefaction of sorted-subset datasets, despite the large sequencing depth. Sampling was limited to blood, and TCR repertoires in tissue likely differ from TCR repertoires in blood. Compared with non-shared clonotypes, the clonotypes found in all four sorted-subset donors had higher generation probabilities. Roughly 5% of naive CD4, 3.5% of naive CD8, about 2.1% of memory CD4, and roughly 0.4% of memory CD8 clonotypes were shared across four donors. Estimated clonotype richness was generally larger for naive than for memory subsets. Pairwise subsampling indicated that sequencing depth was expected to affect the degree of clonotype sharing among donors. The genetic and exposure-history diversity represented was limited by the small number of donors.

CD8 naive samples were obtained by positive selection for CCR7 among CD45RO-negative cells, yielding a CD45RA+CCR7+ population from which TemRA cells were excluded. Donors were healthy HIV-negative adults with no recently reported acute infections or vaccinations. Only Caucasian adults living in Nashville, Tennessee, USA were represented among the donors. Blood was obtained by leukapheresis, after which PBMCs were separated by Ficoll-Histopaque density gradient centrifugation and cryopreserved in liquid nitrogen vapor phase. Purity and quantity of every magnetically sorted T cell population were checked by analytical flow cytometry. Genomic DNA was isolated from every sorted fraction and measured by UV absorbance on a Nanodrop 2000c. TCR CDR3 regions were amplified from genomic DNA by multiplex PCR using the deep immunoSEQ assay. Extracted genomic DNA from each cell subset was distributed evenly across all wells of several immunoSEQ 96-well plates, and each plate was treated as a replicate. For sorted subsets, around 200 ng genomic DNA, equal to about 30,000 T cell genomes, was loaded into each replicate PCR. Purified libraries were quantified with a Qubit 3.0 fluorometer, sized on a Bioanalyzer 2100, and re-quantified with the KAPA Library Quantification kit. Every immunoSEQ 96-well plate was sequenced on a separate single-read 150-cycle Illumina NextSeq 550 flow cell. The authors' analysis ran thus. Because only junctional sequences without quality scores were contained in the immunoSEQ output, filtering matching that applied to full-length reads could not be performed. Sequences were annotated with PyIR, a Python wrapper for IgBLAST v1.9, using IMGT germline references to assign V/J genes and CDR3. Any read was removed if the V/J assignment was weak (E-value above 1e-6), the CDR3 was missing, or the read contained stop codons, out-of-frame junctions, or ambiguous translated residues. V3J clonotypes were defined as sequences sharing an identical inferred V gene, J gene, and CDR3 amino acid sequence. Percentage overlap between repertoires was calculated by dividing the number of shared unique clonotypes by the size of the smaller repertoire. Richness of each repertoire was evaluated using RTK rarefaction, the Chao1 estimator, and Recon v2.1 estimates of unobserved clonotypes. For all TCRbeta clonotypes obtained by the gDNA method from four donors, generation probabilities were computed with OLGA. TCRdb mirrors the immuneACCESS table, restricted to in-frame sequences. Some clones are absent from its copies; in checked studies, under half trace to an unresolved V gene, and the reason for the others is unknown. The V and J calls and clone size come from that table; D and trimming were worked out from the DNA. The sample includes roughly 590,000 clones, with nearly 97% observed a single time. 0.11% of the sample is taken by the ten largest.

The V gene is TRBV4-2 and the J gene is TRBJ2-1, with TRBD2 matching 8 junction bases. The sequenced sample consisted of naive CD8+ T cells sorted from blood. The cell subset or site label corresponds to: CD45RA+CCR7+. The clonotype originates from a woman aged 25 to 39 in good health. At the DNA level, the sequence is TGTGCCAGCAGCCAAGATGTTAGCGGGATCTACAATGAGCAGTTCTTC. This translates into CASSQDVSGIYNEQFF.